The sequence of this TCR beta chain was determined in a study of blood T cell repertoires in COVID-19. Study overall: The cDNA or gDNA used as material had been derived from T cells, B-cell-depleted T cells, or PBMCs.

Patients in Seattle were enrolled during active infection, then followed longitudinally. Original methodology: Estimation of nucleated cell counts relied on the amplification of reference gene primers. The repertoire was sequenced with immunoSEQ multiplex PCR; TCRdb's copy has only in-frame clones and lacks some. The DNA was the basis for D and trimming; V, J and clone size are from that table. The sample shows 60,000 to 75,000 clones, more than 85% of them seen only once. V lost 8 bases to trimming and J lost 7 bases; unmatched junction nucleotides: 9. The CDR3 loop spans 13 amino acids. Germline-derived CDR1 and CDR2 are WSHSY and SAAADI.

The V and J genes are TRBV10-2 and TRBJ2-7, with 9 bases aligning to TRBD1. Sequenced material: peripheral blood. The sequence came from a man aged 35-49 years with COVID-19, enrolled during active disease. This CDR3 reads CASQYRGLGEQYF. The DNA for the CDR3 is TGCGCCAGCCAATACAGGGGGCTCGGGGAGCAGTACTTC.